The rows below give T cell receptor beta chains drawn from one sample of a study of neoadjuvant nivolumab and ipilimumab in lung cancer. Sequencing was performed with immunoSEQ multiplex PCR; in TCRdb, only in-frame clones are kept and a portion is missing. Of under 35,000 clones listed, 90% were seen once; the top ten hold around 4.8%. The sequenced sample was peripheral blood, obtained after neoadjuvant nivolumab, alone or with ipilimumab, at or shortly before surgery. The receptors originated from an adult with non-small cell lung cancer. The CDR3 runs from the conserved cysteine through the conserved F or W. A D gene is named only where the DNA matches it firmly. Clone size is given for some rows only: seen once, a few or many times, or a class if the clone is expanded.

CDR3aa	CDR3nt	v_gene	abundance	j_gene	d_gene
CASSRAGANVLTF	TGTGCCAGCAGCCGGGCAGGGGCCAACGTCCTGACTTTC	TRBV9	-	TRBJ2-6	-
CASSLNRDGILYGYTF	TGTGCCAGCAGCTTAAACCGCGACGGTATCCTCTATGGCTACACCTTC	TRBV7-2	-	TRBJ1-2	-
CAITTSPTDTQYF	TGTGCCATCACTACTAGTCCCACAGATACGCAGTATTTT	TRBV10-3	once	TRBJ2-3	-
CASSVEQHANSPLHF	TGTGCCAGCAGCGTAGAACAACACGCTAATTCACCCCTCCACTTT	TRBV9	once	TRBJ1-6	-
CASSRDSMNTEAFF	TGTGCCAGCAGCCGCGACAGTATGAACACTGAAGCTTTCTTT	TRBV5-4	-	TRBJ1-1	-
CASSPMGSLNTEAFF	TGTGCCAGCAGCCCCATGGGGAGTCTGAACACTGAAGCTTTCTTT	TRBV25-1	once	TRBJ1-1	-
CASSYHTDYTF	TGTGCCAGCAGCTACCACACAGACTACACCTTC	TRBV5-6	once	TRBJ1-2	-
CASSTRANTGELFF	TGTGCCAGCAGTACACGGGCGAACACCGGGGAGCTGTTTTTT	TRBV6-5	-	TRBJ2-2	-
CASSLGGSGEAFF	TGTGCCAGCAGCTTGGGAGGGTCCGGGGAAGCTTTCTTT	TRBV5-5	-	TRBJ1-1	-
CANLQESGTRVQETQYF	TGCGCCAACTTACAGGAGTCCGGGACTAGGGTACAAGAGACCCAGTACTTC	TRBV10-1	-	TRBJ2-5	TRBD2
CASSEVDSGGYQETQYF	TGTGCCAGCAGTGAAGTAGATAGCGGGGGGTACCAAGAGACCCAGTACTTC	TRBV6-1	-	TRBJ2-5	TRBD2
CASLKRATGWSGNTIYF	TGTGCCAGCCTAAAGAGGGCTACAGGGTGGTCTGGAAACACCATATATTTT	TRBV28	-	TRBJ1-3	-
CASRGAWGYNEQFF	TGTGCCAGCAGGGGGGCCTGGGGATACAATGAGCAGTTCTTC	TRBV11-2	-	TRBJ2-1	-
CASSLERGAYEQYF	TGTGCCAGCAGCTTAGAAAGGGGGGCTTACGAGCAGTACTTC	TRBV7-8	-	TRBJ2-7	-
CAISVQQMNTEAFF	TGTGCCATCAGTGTGCAACAGATGAACACTGAAGCTTTCTTT	TRBV10-3	once	TRBJ1-1	-
CASSQDYETGGNEQFF	TGCGCCAGCAGCCAAGATTACGAGACAGGAGGCAATGAGCAGTTCTTC	TRBV4-1	-	TRBJ2-1	-
CATSRDYAAGEAFF	TGTGCCACCAGCAGAGATTACGCAGCAGGTGAAGCTTTCTTT	TRBV15	-	TRBJ1-1	-
CASSSFPTENTEAFF	TGTGCCAGCAGCTCCTTCCCGACGGAGAACACTGAAGCTTTCTTT	TRBV11-2	-	TRBJ1-1	-
CASSFGSSTDTQYF	TGCGCCAGCAGCTTCGGGAGTAGCACAGATACGCAGTATTTT	TRBV5-1	-	TRBJ2-3	-
CASSPRQFGQYGSPLHF	TGTGCCAGCTCACCTCGCCAATTCGGACAGTACGGTTCACCCCTCCACTTT	TRBV18	few	TRBJ1-6	-
CASSYGQGGTEAFF	TGTGCCAGCAGCTATGGACAGGGAGGAACTGAAGCTTTCTTT	TRBV6-5	-	TRBJ1-1	TRBD1
CASSTGVGTTEAFF	TGTGCCAGTAGTACAGGGGTGGGTACAACTGAAGCTTTCTTT	TRBV19	-	TRBJ1-1	-
CASSLAGGDVRDTQYF	TGTGCCAGCAGCTTAGCGGGGGGCGATGTCCGAGATACGCAGTATTTT	TRBV7-9	-	TRBJ2-3	-
CASSFPTPTPLEQYF	TGTGCCAGCAGCTTTCCGACCCCTACTCCCCTCGAGCAGTACTTC	TRBV5-5	-	TRBJ2-7	-
CASSLAQEGTEAFF	TGCGCCAGCAGCTTGGCGCAGGAAGGCACTGAAGCTTTCTTT	TRBV5-1	-	TRBJ1-1	-
CASSESGGTEAFF	TGCGCCAGCAGTGAGTCAGGGGGCACTGAAGCTTTCTTT	TRBV10-1	-	TRBJ1-1	-
CASQMVLTGELFF	TGTGCCAGCCAAATGGTTTTAACCGGGGAGCTGTTTTTT	TRBV7-3	-	TRBJ2-2	-
CASSLVRDGYTF	TGTGCCAGCAGTTTAGTTAGGGATGGCTACACCTTC	TRBV28	-	TRBJ1-2	-
CASSFGRENYGNTIYF	TGCGCCAGCAGCTTTGGGCGGGAGAACTATGGAAACACCATATATTTT	TRBV5-1	-	TRBJ1-3	-
CASRWGNTEAFF	TGTGCCAGTCGCTGGGGGAACACTGAAGCTTTCTTT	TRBV19	-	TRBJ1-1	-
CASSLDAYSYEQYF	TGTGCCAGCAGCTTAGACGCTTACTCCTACGAGCAGTACTTC	TRBV7-9	-	TRBJ2-7	-
CASTAGGANEKLFF	TGTGCCAGCACAGCCGGGGGAGCTAATGAAAAACTGTTTTTT	TRBV6-1	-	TRBJ1-4	-
CASSYSRGMNTEAFF	TGTGCCAGCAGTTACTCGAGGGGAATGAACACTGAAGCTTTCTTT	TRBV6-6	once	TRBJ1-1	-
CSVGRGGTGELFF	TGCAGCGTTGGGCGGGGAGGGACCGGGGAGCTGTTTTTT	TRBV29-1	-	TRBJ2-2	TRBD2
CASSDDREGETQYF	TGTGCCAGCAGCGATGACAGGGAAGGAGAGACCCAGTACTTC	TRBV11-3	-	TRBJ2-5	TRBD1
CASSHWTDYGYTF	TGTGCCAGCAGCCACTGGACAGATTATGGCTACACCTTC	TRBV14	-	TRBJ1-2	-
CASSPSGREAFF	TGTGCCAGCAGTCCTAGTGGTAGGGAAGCTTTCTTT	TRBV6-5	-	TRBJ1-1	-
CASSANRDVGSYNEQFF	TGTGCCAGCAGCGCGAACCGGGACGTAGGCTCCTACAATGAGCAGTTCTTC	TRBV7-8	once	TRBJ2-1	-
CASSDVETGELFF	TGTGCCAGCAGTGATGTGGAAACCGGGGAGCTGTTTTTT	TRBV6-4	-	TRBJ2-2	-
CASSLEGESNQPQHF	TGCGCCAGCAGCTTGGAAGGGGAAAGCAATCAGCCCCAGCATTTT	TRBV5-1	-	TRBJ1-5	-
CAITQGAGSPLHF	TGTGCCATCACGCAGGGGGCTGGTTCACCCCTCCACTTT	TRBV10-3	-	TRBJ1-6	TRBD1
CASSQEKAGVSYNEQFF	TGCGCCAGCAGCCAAGAGAAAGCGGGGGTCTCCTACAATGAGCAGTTCTTC	TRBV4-1	-	TRBJ2-1	TRBD2
CASSLGFGGYGYTF	TGTGCCAGCAGCCTAGGGTTCGGGGGGTATGGCTACACCTTC	TRBV5-6	few	TRBJ1-2	-
CASSVPGRGANVLTF	TGTGCCAGCAGTGTACCAGGGAGGGGGGCCAACGTCCTGACTTTC	TRBV2	-	TRBJ2-6	-